The 9 T cell receptor beta chains below come from one sample, sequenced in a study of sequential checkpoint blockade in melanoma. Treatment indicated: randomized to nivolumab then ipilimumab (arm A) or the reverse (arm B). Produced via immunoSEQ multiplex PCR; TCRdb's table is partial and in-frame only. The sample lists 30,000 to 40,000 clones; roughly four fifths were seen once. The sequences come from CD8+ T cells sorted from blood (inferred from file names), collected from a patient given nivolumab and ipilimumab in sequence. These receptors came from a human donor with melanoma.

V usage is TRBV4-1 and J usage is TRBJ1-5; 8 nucleotides match TRBD1. This CDR3 region has 15 residues. Germline V gene lookup returns CDR1 MGHRA and CDR2 YSYEKL. V gave up 4 bases and J gave up 2 bases; unmatched junction bases: 4. CDR3 in DNA: TGCGCCAGCAGCCCCGGGACAGGAGGCAATCAGCCCCAGCATTTT. Its protein is CASSPGTGGNQPQHF.

V is TRBV29-1 and J is TRBJ2-7; 9 nucleotides match TRBD2. Germline CDR1 reads SQVTM; CDR2 reads ANQGSEA. This CDR3 region has 13 residues. V trimming: 7 bases; J trimming: 0 bases; junction bases outside the gene matches: 4. The CDR3 here is CSARLADSYEQYF. The CDR3 DNA reads TGCAGCGCCAGACTAGCGGACTCCTACGAGCAGTACTTC.

This rearrangement joins TRBV4-2 to TRBJ1-1; 10 positions match TRBD1. Germline V gives CDR1 LGHNA, CDR2 YNFKEQ. This CDR3 is built from 18 residues. Trimming removed 3 bases from V and 1 base from J; junction bases left unmatched: 11. The CDR3 coding sequence is TGTGCCAGCAGCCAGCGGACAGGGGGTATCAGCTCGAACACTGAAGCTTTCTTT. Its protein product is CASSQRTGGISSNTEAFF.

This clone was seen once. This chain uses TRBV19 with TRBJ2-2; D possibly corresponds to TRBD1 (5 bases). V lost 10 bases, J lost 0 bases, and 9 bases lay in between. CDR1 LNHDA and CDR2 SQIVND come from the germline V gene (reference sequence). The CDR3 totals 13 residues. CDR3 coding DNA: TGTGCCATCAGGGAACCGAACACCGGGGAGCTGTTTTTT. It translates to CAIREPNTGELFF.

The chain combines TRBV19 with TRBJ1-5; D uncertain. V was cut by 5 bases and J by 3 bases, with 11 bases left in between. The CDR3 is made up of 14 amino acids. Germline V gene data show CDR1 as LNHDA and CDR2 as SQIVND (reference sequence). The chain's CDR3 is CASSPPVDNQPQHF. The CDR3 DNA is TGTGCCAGTAGTCCCCCGGTTGACAATCAGCCCCAGCATTTT.

The chain employs TRBV15 and TRBJ2-7; maybe TRBD2 (6 bases). The V gene lost 3 bases and the J gene lost 2 bases, with 14 bases spanning the gap. This CDR3 is built from 15 residues. CDR1 and CDR2 from the germline V gene are LNHNV and YYDKDF (reference sequence). CDR3 DNA sequence: TGTGCCACCAGCAGCGTTGGCGGGATCCCCTACGAGCAGTACTTC. It specifies CATSSVGGIPYEQYF. The full variable domain, completed using reference TRBV15 and TRBJ2-7, is DAMVIQNPRYQVTQFGKPVTLSCSQTLNHNVMYWYQQKSSQAPKLLFHYYDKDFNNEADTPDNFQSRRPNTSFCFLDIRSPGLGDTAMYLCATSSVGGIPYEQYFGPGTRLTVT.

Concerning this clone itself: A junction end diverges from the germline sequence, so it may reflect a read error. This rearrangement joins TRBV9 to TRBJ2-5; TRBD2 aligns across 13 bases. Germline V gives CDR1 SGDLS, CDR2 YYNGEE. This CDR3 spans 17 amino acids. This CDR3 is CASSFGTSGTTQEAQYF. The CDR3 DNA follows: TGTGCCAGCAGCTTCGGGACTAGCGGGACGACTCAAGAGGCCCAGTACTTC.

V and J are TRBV4-1 and TRBJ2-5; TRBD2 aligns across 8 bases. Per the germline V gene, CDR1 is MGHRA and CDR2 is YSYEKL. The CDR3 is 15 amino acids. The J segment lost 3 bases and the V segment lost 4 bases, leaving 7 bases of the junction unmatched. The CDR3 loop is CASSPLAGGEETQYF. The CDR3 DNA is TGCGCCAGCAGCCCTCTGGCGGGGGGCGAAGAGACCCAGTACTTC.

The chain uses TRBV5-1 and TRBJ2-7; no reliable D call. The CDR3 loop spans 12 amino acids. The germline V gene has CDR1 SGHRS and CDR2 YFSETQ. Deletions cut 2 bases from V and 6 bases from J, with 9 bases between. The CDR3 sequence: CASSLPSGEQYF. DNA for the CDR3: TGCGCCAGCAGCTTACCCTCGGGCGAGCAGTACTTC.